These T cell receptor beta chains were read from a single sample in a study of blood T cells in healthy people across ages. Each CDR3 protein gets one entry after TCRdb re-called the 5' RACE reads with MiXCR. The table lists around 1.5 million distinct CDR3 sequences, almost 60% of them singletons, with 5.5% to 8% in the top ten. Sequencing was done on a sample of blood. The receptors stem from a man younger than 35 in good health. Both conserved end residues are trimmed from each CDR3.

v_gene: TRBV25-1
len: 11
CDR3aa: ASSERDRYEQY

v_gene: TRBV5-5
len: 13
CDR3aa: ASRALTSGIYEQY

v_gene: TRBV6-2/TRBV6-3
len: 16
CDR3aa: ASSPDIDRADSNQPQH

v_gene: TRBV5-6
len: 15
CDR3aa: ASSPVGTSGGWETQY

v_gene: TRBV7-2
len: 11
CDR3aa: ASSSLLNTEAF

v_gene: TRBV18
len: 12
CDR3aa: ASSPNRGGEKLF

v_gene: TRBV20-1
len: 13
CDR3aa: SSIRGREYNSPLH

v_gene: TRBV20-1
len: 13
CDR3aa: SASGGAFSYNEQF

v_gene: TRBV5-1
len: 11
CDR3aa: ASNREGSYGYT

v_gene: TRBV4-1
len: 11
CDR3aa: ASSRGVAYEQY